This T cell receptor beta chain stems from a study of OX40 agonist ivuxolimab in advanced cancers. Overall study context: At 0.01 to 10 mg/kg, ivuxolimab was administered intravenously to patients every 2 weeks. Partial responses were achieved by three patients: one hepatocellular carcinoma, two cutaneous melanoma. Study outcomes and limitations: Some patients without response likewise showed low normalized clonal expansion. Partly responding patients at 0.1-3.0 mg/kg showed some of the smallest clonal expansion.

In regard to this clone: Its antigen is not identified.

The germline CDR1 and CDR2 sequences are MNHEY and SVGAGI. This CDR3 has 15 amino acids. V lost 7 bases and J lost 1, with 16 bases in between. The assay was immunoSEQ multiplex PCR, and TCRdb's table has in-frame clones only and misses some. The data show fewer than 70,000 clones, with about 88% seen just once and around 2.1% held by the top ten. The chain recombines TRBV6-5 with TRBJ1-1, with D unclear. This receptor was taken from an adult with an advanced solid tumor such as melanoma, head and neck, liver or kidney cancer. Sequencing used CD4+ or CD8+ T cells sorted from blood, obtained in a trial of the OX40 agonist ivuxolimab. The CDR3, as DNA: TGTGCCAGCACCACCACCCCGGACGGGAACACTGAAGCTTTCTTT. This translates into CASTTTPDGNTEAFF.